Presented here are 13 T cell receptor beta chains from one specimen sequenced in a study of regulatory T cells in long-lasting Graves disease. The time point denotes: persistent/refractory GD, antithyroid drugs over 5 years with positive TRAb. Extracted RNA from PBMCs served as the source of the TCR library. Assembly of TCR beta libraries relied on iRepertoire HTBI primers together with Arm-PCR of CDR3 regions. TCRdb passed the multiplex PCR reads through MiXCR, listing each CDR3 protein once. The table lists fewer than 450,000 distinct CDR3 sequences, 20% to 25% of them singletons. The specimen was peripheral blood mononuclear cells (PBMCs), collected when the disease was refractory, from a patient treated with antithyroid drugs. These receptor sequences come from a female donor with Graves disease.

This clonotype was seen ten or more times. The rearrangement uses TRBV10-1 and TRBJ2-7, with D perhaps given as TRBD1 or TRBD2 (5 bases each). Trimming removed 9 bases at V and 4 bases at J, with 16 bases between. This CDR3 comprises 13 residues. Germline CDR1 is WNHNN and CDR2 is SYGVQD (reference sequence). CDR3 region: CASQGRGFYEQYF. The CDR3 DNA follows: TGCGCCAGTCAGGGACGAGGTTTTTACGAGCAGTACTTC.

The chain recombines TRBV6-1 with TRBJ1-5, with D perhaps TRBD1 (6 bases). Per germline, CDR1 MNHNS and CDR2 SASEGT. V gave up 6 bases and J gave up 7 bases, with 19 bases separating them. This CDR3 spans 15 amino acids. The chain's CDR3 is CASRPGQLVGQPQHF. Here the CDR3 DNA reads TGTGCCAGCAGACCAGGACAGTTAGTAGGCCAGCCCCAGCATTTT.

This clonotype was seen many times. The chain has TRBV6-5 and TRBJ2-7, with a possible D match to TRBD2 (6 bases). The CDR3 sequence is 15 residues long. Trimming cost V 3 bases and J 5 bases, with 17 bases left between them. Germline V gene sequence: CDR1 MNHEY, CDR2 SVGAGI. CDR3 sequence: CASSYDGLSTDEQYF. In DNA, the CDR3 is TGTGCCAGCAGTTATGATGGACTATCGACGGACGAGCAGTACTTC.

This clonotype was seen once. The chain joins TRBV3-1 to TRBJ2-3; D call uncertain. The CDR3 contains 14 residues. CDR1 and CDR2 (germline): LGHDT, YNNKEL (reference sequence). The ends were cut back, 3 bases at V and 0 bases at J, with 7 bases in the middle. CDR3 loop: CASSQEWSTDTQYF. CDR3 nucleotide sequence: TGTGCCAGCAGCCAGGAGTGGAGCACAGATACGCAGTATTTT.

This clonotype was found a few times. The rearrangement links TRBV5-1 to TRBJ1-1; D is perhaps TRBD1 (6 bases). Trimming removed 4 bases from V and 0 bases from J, with 28 bases in between. Germline V lookup: CDR1 SGHRS, CDR2 YFSETQ. The CDR3 consists of 20 residues. The CDR3 loop reads CASSPHRGGPSLSMNTEAFF. The CDR3 DNA is TGCGCCAGCAGCCCCCACCGAGGGGGGCCCAGTCTATCCATGAACACTGAAGCTTTCTTT.

This chain links TRBV6-9 with TRBJ1-2, with TRBD1 identical over 7 bases. Trimming removed 3 bases from V and 6 bases from J; junction bases left unmatched: 10. CDR1 and CDR2 from the germline V gene are MNHGY and SVAAGI. CDR3 length: 15 residues. In DNA, the CDR3 is TGTGCCAGCAGTTACTTGGGGACAGACGGAGATGGCTACACCTTC. Amino acids: CASSYLGTDGDGYTF.

The table lists this clonotype with a count of one. The chain recombines TRBV2 with TRBJ2-1; the match to TRBD1 covers 7 bases. The CDR3 covers 15 residues. Germline-derived CDR1 and CDR2 are SNHLY and FYNNEI. With 6 bases clipped from V and 9 bases from J, the junction kept 14 bases outside the gene matches. CDR3 loop: CASRNADRDDGEQFF. The CDR3 nucleotides are TGTGCCAGCAGGAACGCCGACAGGGACGACGGTGAGCAGTTCTTC.

The chain joins TRBV5-6 to TRBJ2-7; the match to TRBD2 covers 11 bases. This CDR3 is built from 16 residues. The trim removed 2 bases at V and 2 bases at J, leaving 6 bases unmatched. Germline CDR1 is SGHDT and CDR2 is YYEEEE. DNA of the CDR3: TGTGCCAGCAGCTTCACCGAGGGACTAGCGGCCTACGAGCAGTACTTC. Translation: CASSFTEGLAAYEQYF. Full variable domain (missing parts from reference TRBV5-6 and TRBJ2-7): DAGVTQSPTHLIKTRGQQVTLRCSPKSGHDTVSWYQQALGQGPQFIFQYYEEEERQRGNFPDRFSGHQFPNYSSELNVNALLLGDSALYLCASSFTEGLAAYEQYFGPGTRLTVT.

This clonotype occurred many times. The gene calls are TRBV7-2 and TRBJ1-5; D is unclear. The germline gives CDR1 SGHTA, CDR2 FQGNSA. Trimming pared 4 bases from V and 0 bases from J, leaving 13 bases between. This CDR3 region has 16 residues. The CDR3: CASSYRATNSNQPQHF. CDR3 in DNA: TGTGCCAGCAGCTATAGGGCAACAAATAGCAATCAGCCCCAGCATTTT.

The V and J genes are TRBV5-6 and TRBJ1-2; 8 nucleotides match TRBD1. V lost 5 bases to trimming and J lost 4 bases; unmatched junction nucleotides: 10. This CDR3 contains 15 residues. Germline CDR1 reads SGHDT; CDR2 reads YYEEEE. CDR3: CASRAGTGGSYGYTF. The CDR3 DNA follows: TGTGCCAGCAGGGCCGGGACAGGAGGGTCCTATGGCTACACCTTC.

A word on this clonotype: The junction shows a germline mismatch at one end, possibly a read error. The rearrangement joins TRBV11-2 to TRBJ2-7, with 9 bases identical to TRBD1. CDR3 length: 16 amino acids. The germline V gene encodes CDR1 SGHAT and CDR2 FQNNGV. DNA for the CDR3: TGTGCCAGCAGCTTGATTCCGGGACAGGGTAACAACGAGCAGCACTTC. Its protein is CASSLIPGQGNNEQHF.

This chain joins TRBV7-2 and TRBJ2-4; D gene unclear. Trimming cost V 5 bases and J 3 bases, with 8 bases left between them. Per the germline V gene, CDR1 is SGHTA and CDR2 is FQGNSA. CDR3 size: 13 residues. CDR3 region: CASSPLVKNIQYF. The CDR3 nucleotides read TGTGCCAGCAGCCCCTTGGTCAAAAACATTCAGTACTTC.

CDR3: CASSPPPGTYSYEQYF. The CDR3 nucleotides are TGTGCCAGCAGCCCCCCCCCAGGGACTTACTCCTACGAGCAGTACTTC. The chain combines TRBV12-3 or TRBV12-4 with TRBJ2-7; perhaps TRBD2 as D (6 bases). The CDR3 sequence is 16 residues long. V was trimmed by 6 bases and J by 0 bases, leaving 18 bases between them.